This is a list of T cell receptor beta chains from one sample in a study of regulatory and conventional T cells in RAG deficiency. Profiled with immunoSEQ multiplex PCR; TCRdb holds only in-frame clones, not every one. Of fewer than 35,000 clones in the sample, about 91% were seen once. These data were also reused for a study on regulatory T cells.

The sample comprised CD8+ T cells sorted from blood. The receptors stem from a human donor in good health. Both conserved end residues are part of each CDR3. D genes are given only for firm matches. Rows may omit the clone size; those that give it use once, few, many or a size class.

j_call: TRBJ1-1; d_call: -; clone_size: -; v_call: TRBV30; cdr3_aa: CAYVEGVGYTEAFF; cdr3_nt: TGTGCCTACGTCGAGGGGGTTGGGTACACTGAAGCTTTCTTT
j_call: TRBJ1-1; d_call: -; clone_size: -; v_call: TRBV10-3; cdr3_aa: CAIGTGGVTEAFF; cdr3_nt: TGTGCCATCGGTACCGGGGGAGTCACTGAAGCTTTCTTT
j_call: TRBJ2-7; d_call: TRBD2; clone_size: -; v_call: TRBV18; cdr3_aa: CASSPSGGSYEQYF; cdr3_nt: TGTGCCAGCTCACCCTCGGGGGGGAGCTACGAGCAGTACTTC
j_call: TRBJ2-7; d_call: -; clone_size: -; v_call: TRBV14; cdr3_aa: CASSQLDRYEQYF; cdr3_nt: TGTGCCAGCAGCCAGTTGGACCGCTACGAGCAGTACTTC
j_call: TRBJ2-2; d_call: -; clone_size: once; v_call: TRBV7-9; cdr3_aa: CASSLGVGKNTGELFF; cdr3_nt: TGTGCCAGCAGCTTAGGGGTAGGGAAGAACACCGGGGAGCTGTTTTTT
j_call: TRBJ1-2; d_call: TRBD1; clone_size: -; v_call: TRBV5-1; cdr3_aa: CASSWTQGSNYGYTF; cdr3_nt: TGCGCCAGCAGCTGGACACAGGGGAGTAACTATGGCTACACCTTC
j_call: TRBJ1-1; d_call: TRBD1; clone_size: -; v_call: TRBV19; cdr3_aa: CASSQGGAEAFF; cdr3_nt: TGTGCCAGTAGTCAGGGGGGAGCTGAAGCTTTCTTT
j_call: TRBJ2-3; d_call: -; clone_size: -; v_call: TRBV6-1; cdr3_aa: CASSEVVPLRKTDTQYF; cdr3_nt: TGTGCCAGCAGTGAAGTAGTCCCCCTCAGGAAAACAGATACGCAGTATTTT
j_call: TRBJ2-7; d_call: TRBD1; clone_size: -; v_call: TRBV4-1; cdr3_aa: CASSQGTGSSITSYEQYF; cdr3_nt: TGCGCCAGCAGCCAGGGGACAGGGAGCTCCATAACCTCCTACGAGCAGTACTTC
j_call: TRBJ2-1; d_call: -; clone_size: -; v_call: TRBV15; cdr3_aa: CATSRSGGYSYNEQFF; cdr3_nt: TGTGCCACCAGCAGATCTGGGGGATACTCCTACAATGAGCAGTTCTTC
j_call: TRBJ2-5; d_call: -; clone_size: -; v_call: TRBV30; cdr3_aa: CAWAPRRGGKYQETQYF; cdr3_nt: TGTGCCTGGGCGCCCAGGAGGGGGGGAAAGTACCAAGAGACCCAGTACTTC
j_call: TRBJ2-7; d_call: TRBD2; clone_size: -; v_call: TRBV7-9; cdr3_aa: CASSLIAGAYEQYF; cdr3_nt: TGTGCCAGCAGCTTAATAGCGGGAGCCTACGAGCAGTACTTC
j_call: TRBJ1-1; d_call: -; clone_size: -; v_call: TRBV11-2; cdr3_aa: CASSLEMGMNTEAFF; cdr3_nt: TGTGCCAGCAGCTTAGAGATGGGGATGAACACTGAAGCTTTCTTT
j_call: TRBJ2-1; d_call: -; clone_size: -; v_call: TRBV27; cdr3_aa: CASSLWSAGTHNEQFF; cdr3_nt: TGTGCCAGCAGTTTATGGAGTGCCGGTACCCACAATGAGCAGTTCTTC
j_call: TRBJ1-2; d_call: -; clone_size: -; v_call: TRBV19; cdr3_aa: CASNSQDNYGYTF; cdr3_nt: TGTGCCAGTAATTCACAGGACAACTATGGCTACACCTTC
j_call: TRBJ2-2; d_call: TRBD2; clone_size: -; v_call: TRBV4-1; cdr3_aa: CASSQGGGNTGELFF; cdr3_nt: TGCGCCAGCAGCCAAGGCGGGGGGAACACCGGGGAGCTGTTTTTT
j_call: TRBJ2-1; d_call: TRBD2; clone_size: few; v_call: TRBV7-6; cdr3_aa: CASSVRAGVEQFF; cdr3_nt: TGTGCCAGCAGCGTAAGAGCGGGAGTTGAGCAGTTCTTC
j_call: TRBJ2-5; d_call: -; clone_size: -; v_call: TRBV5-1; cdr3_aa: CASKPSGLREETQYF; cdr3_nt: TGCGCCAGCAAACCCTCCGGGCTGAGGGAAGAGACCCAGTACTTC
j_call: TRBJ2-7; d_call: -; clone_size: -; v_call: TRBV27; cdr3_aa: CASSFLTLGGRTSEQYF; cdr3_nt: TGTGCCAGCAGTTTTTTGACCCTTGGGGGCCGGACTAGCGAGCAGTACTTC
j_call: TRBJ2-1; d_call: -; clone_size: -; v_call: TRBV11-2; cdr3_aa: CASSLAGEKSEQFF; cdr3_nt: TGTGCCAGCAGCTTGGCAGGGGAGAAAAGTGAGCAGTTCTTC
j_call: TRBJ1-3; d_call: -; clone_size: -; v_call: TRBV10-2; cdr3_aa: CASSEGGVGNTIYF; cdr3_nt: TGCGCCAGCAGTGAAGGTGGGGTCGGAAACACCATATATTTT
j_call: TRBJ2-7; d_call: -; clone_size: -; v_call: TRBV5-6; cdr3_aa: CASSLKGYEQYF; cdr3_nt: TGTGCCAGCAGCCTGAAGGGGTACGAGCAGTACTTC
j_call: TRBJ1-1; d_call: -; clone_size: -; v_call: TRBV12-5; cdr3_aa: CASGLGATEAFF; cdr3_nt: TGTGCTAGTGGTTTGGGAGCCACTGAAGCTTTCTTT
j_call: TRBJ2-1; d_call: TRBD1; clone_size: once; v_call: TRBV28; cdr3_aa: CASTTGGFDYEQFF; cdr3_nt: TGTGCCAGCACGACAGGGGGCTTCGACTATGAGCAGTTCTTC
j_call: TRBJ2-1; d_call: TRBD2; clone_size: -; v_call: TRBV7-8; cdr3_aa: CASSLFSGGALSDEQFF; cdr3_nt: TGTGCCAGCAGCTTATTTAGCGGGGGGGCCCTTAGCGATGAGCAGTTCTTC
j_call: TRBJ1-2; d_call: -; clone_size: -; v_call: TRBV6-8; cdr3_aa: CASSYLRQEPNYGYTF; cdr3_nt: TGTGCCAGCAGTTACCTCAGACAGGAACCTAACTATGGCTACACCTTC
j_call: TRBJ2-7; d_call: -; clone_size: -; v_call: TRBV21-1; cdr3_aa: CASSVRREQYF; cdr3_nt: TGTGCCAGCAGCGTCCGGAGAGAGCAGTACTTC
j_call: TRBJ1-1; d_call: -; clone_size: -; v_call: TRBV18; cdr3_aa: CASSLQWAALGTEAFF; cdr3_nt: TGTGCCAGCTCACTCCAGTGGGCCGCCCTGGGAACTGAAGCTTTCTTT
j_call: TRBJ2-5; d_call: -; clone_size: once; v_call: TRBV28; cdr3_aa: CARPISETQYF; cdr3_nt: TGTGCCAGACCAATATCGGAGACCCAGTACTTC
j_call: TRBJ1-1; d_call: -; clone_size: -; v_call: TRBV4-1; cdr3_aa: CASSQVWAENTEAFF; cdr3_nt: TGCGCCAGCAGCCAAGTCTGGGCAGAGAACACTGAAGCTTTCTTT
j_call: TRBJ1-3; d_call: -; clone_size: few; v_call: TRBV9; cdr3_aa: CASSVGLQGKDTIYF; cdr3_nt: TGTGCCAGCAGCGTAGGTTTACAGGGAAAGGACACCATATATTTT
j_call: TRBJ1-1; d_call: -; clone_size: -; v_call: TRBV27; cdr3_aa: CASGYRLKGGDTEAFF; cdr3_nt: TGTGCCAGCGGGTATCGCCTTAAGGGGGGGGACACTGAAGCTTTCTTT
j_call: TRBJ2-1; d_call: -; clone_size: -; v_call: TRBV7-9; cdr3_aa: CASSFPGAGDSYNEQFF; cdr3_nt: TGTGCCAGCAGCTTCCCAGGGGCGGGAGACTCCTACAATGAGCAGTTCTTC
j_call: TRBJ1-1; d_call: TRBD1; clone_size: -; v_call: TRBV5-1; cdr3_aa: CASSPRTGQANTEAFF; cdr3_nt: TGCGCCAGCAGCCCCCGGACAGGGCAGGCGAACACTGAAGCTTTCTTT
j_call: TRBJ2-7; d_call: -; clone_size: -; v_call: TRBV27; cdr3_aa: CASSFEQGYEQYF; cdr3_nt: TGTGCCAGCAGTTTCGAACAGGGCTACGAGCAGTACTTC
j_call: TRBJ1-5; d_call: TRBD1; clone_size: -; v_call: TRBV7-2; cdr3_aa: CASSRTGNYNQPQHF; cdr3_nt: TGTGCCAGCAGCAGGACAGGAAACTACAATCAGCCCCAGCATTTT
j_call: TRBJ2-7; d_call: TRBD1; clone_size: -; v_call: TRBV19; cdr3_aa: CASSIVAGQGGYEQYF; cdr3_nt: TGTGCCAGTAGTATAGTAGCCGGACAGGGAGGCTACGAGCAGTACTTC
j_call: TRBJ2-1; d_call: -; clone_size: few; v_call: TRBV2; cdr3_aa: CASSASEFDNEQFF; cdr3_nt: TGTGCCAGCAGTGCTAGCGAATTCGACAATGAGCAGTTCTTC
j_call: TRBJ2-7; d_call: TRBD1; clone_size: -; v_call: TRBV19; cdr3_aa: CASSTGGSNEQYF; cdr3_nt: TGTGCCAGTAGTACAGGGGGTTCCAACGAGCAGTACTTC
j_call: TRBJ1-6; d_call: -; clone_size: once; v_call: TRBV30; cdr3_aa: CASSTGDNSPLHF; cdr3_nt: TGTGCCAGCTCGACGGGGGATAATTCACCCCTCCACTTT
j_call: TRBJ1-2; d_call: TRBD1; clone_size: -; v_call: TRBV5-1; cdr3_aa: CASSSGQGWGPGYTF; cdr3_nt: TGCGCCAGCAGCTCAGGACAGGGTTGGGGTCCTGGCTACACCTTC
j_call: TRBJ2-7; d_call: TRBD1; clone_size: -; v_call: TRBV7-9; cdr3_aa: CASSPPPGQTYEQYF; cdr3_nt: TGTGCCAGCAGCCCTCCCCCGGGACAGACCTACGAGCAGTACTTC
j_call: TRBJ2-5; d_call: TRBD2; clone_size: -; v_call: TRBV15; cdr3_aa: CATSSRTSGEETQYF; cdr3_nt: TGTGCCACCAGCTCCAGGACTAGCGGGGAAGAGACCCAGTACTTC
j_call: TRBJ2-1; d_call: TRBD1; clone_size: -; v_call: TRBV29-1; cdr3_aa: CSVEDRGRGPYNEQFF; cdr3_nt: TGCAGCGTTGAGGACAGGGGGCGCGGACCCTACAATGAGCAGTTCTTC